A selection of T cell receptor beta chains follows, all from one sample in a study of T cells of healthy individuals. TCRdb called the 5' RACE reads again in MiXCR, with one record for every CDR3 protein. The sample contains 90,000 to 100,000 distinct CDR3 sequences, around 17% of which appear only once. These receptors were collected from a human donor in good health. Both conserved end residues are part of each CDR3. D genes are given only for firm matches. Not every row has a clone size; where given, it reads once, few, many or a size class.

DNA: TGTGCCAGCAGCTTACGAGGGGCGAATTCACCCCTCCACTTT
CDR3: CASSLRGANSPLHF
V: TRBV7-9
length: 14
D: -
size: -
J: TRBJ1-6

DNA: TGTGCCAGCAGAAACAGGGTGACGGATCCCATGAACACTGAAGCTTTCTTT
CDR3: CASRNRVTDPMNTEAFF
V: TRBV7-9
length: 17
D: -
size: few
J: TRBJ1-1

DNA: TGTGCCAGCAGGCGAGTTCGGGACACCGGGGAGCTGTTTTTT
CDR3: CASRRVRDTGELFF
V: TRBV6-2/TRBV6-3
length: 14
D: -
size: -
J: TRBJ2-2

DNA: TGCGCCAGCAGAGAGAAGATCTCTAATGAAAAACTGTTTTTT
CDR3: CASREKISNEKLFF
V: TRBV5-1
length: 14
D: -
size: -
J: TRBJ1-4

DNA: TGTGCCAGCAGCCCGTGGTGGCCGTCGGTTGACATTCAGTACTTC
CDR3: CASSPWWPSVDIQYF
V: TRBV4-2
length: 15
D: -
size: few
J: TRBJ2-4

DNA: TGTGCCAGCAGTAGACTAGCGGGAGCAGGGGAGACCCAGTACTTC
CDR3: CASSRLAGAGETQYF
V: TRBV6-4
length: 15
D: TRBD2
size: many
J: TRBJ2-5

DNA: TGTGCCAGTGGGACAGCGAGCAATCAGCCCCAGCATTTT
CDR3: CASGTASNQPQHF
V: TRBV12-3/TRBV12-4
length: 13
D: TRBD1
size: few
J: TRBJ1-5

DNA: TGTGCCAGCAGCAAAGAGGGACAGGGGGACTACGAGCAGTACTTC
CDR3: CASSKEGQGDYEQYF
V: TRBV21-1
length: 15
D: -
size: few
J: TRBJ2-7

DNA: TGTGCCACCAGTGATCGGGGACATAGGGAGGGTCAGCCCCAGCATTTT
CDR3: CATSDRGHREGQPQHF
V: TRBV24-1
length: 16
D: -
size: -
J: TRBJ1-5

DNA: TGCAGGGTGGGGGGTGAAGCTTTCTTT
CDR3: CRVGGEAFF
V: TRBV20-1
length: 9
D: -
size: few
J: TRBJ1-1

DNA: TGTGCCAGCAGCCAAGGGCTGGGGAGGGACTATGGCTACACCTTC
CDR3: CASSQGLGRDYGYTF
V: TRBV3-1
length: 15
D: -
size: -
J: TRBJ1-2

DNA: TGTGCCAGCAGTTTAACAAGCACTAATGAAAAACTGTTTTTT
CDR3: CASSLTSTNEKLFF
V: TRBV12-3/TRBV12-4
length: 14
D: -
size: -
J: TRBJ1-4

DNA: TGTGCCAGCAGTGAAAGGGGGCTGGTTAATGAAAAACTGTTTTTT
CDR3: CASSERGLVNEKLFF
V: TRBV25-1
length: 15
D: TRBD1
size: -
J: TRBJ1-4

DNA: TGCAGTGCTAGAGAACAGGGCAGTAATGAGCAGTTCTTC
CDR3: CSAREQGSNEQFF
V: TRBV20-1
length: 13
D: -
size: -
J: TRBJ2-1